A selection of T cell receptor beta chains follows, all from one sample in a study of T cell clones after liver transplantation. TCRdb's table, derived via immunoSEQ multiplex PCR, lists solely in-frame clones and lacks some. The table shows 50,000 to 55,000 clones, with over 55% occurring only once. This material consisted of CD4+ T cells from blood, taken about 56 months after liver transplant. All receptors derive from a human patient who received a liver transplant. T cells may partly derive from the graft donor. The CDR3 runs from the conserved cysteine through the conserved F or W. A D gene is named only where the DNA matches it firmly. Clone size is shown for a subset of rows, as once, few, many or a class of expanded clone.

D	V	size	J	CDR3	DNA
TRBD1	TRBV5-1	-	TRBJ2-3	CASSLGDRTTDTQYF	TGCGCCAGCAGCTTGGGGGACAGAACCACAGATACGCAGTATTTT
-	TRBV19	-	TRBJ2-6	CASIDRSPGANVLTF	TGTGCCAGTATTGATAGGTCTCCTGGGGCCAACGTCCTGACTTTC
TRBD1	TRBV11-2	-	TRBJ2-2	CASSLGGGTGGTGELFF	TGTGCCAGCAGCTTAGGAGGGGGGACAGGGGGCACCGGGGAGCTGTTTTTT
TRBD1	TRBV6-5	-	TRBJ1-6	CASSYQGDGNSPLHF	TGTGCCAGCAGTTACCAGGGGGATGGAAATTCACCCCTCCACTTT
-	TRBV5-1	-	TRBJ2-2	CASSLGVGANTGELFF	TGCGCCAGCAGCTTGGGGGTCGGGGCGAACACCGGGGAGCTGTTTTTT
TRBD1	TRBV9	medium-sized	TRBJ1-1	CASSPQGQLNTEAFF	TGTGCCAGCAGCCCTCAGGGACAGTTAAACACTGAAGCTTTCTTT
-	TRBV6-1	once	TRBJ1-2	CASSERVRVVNGYTF	TGTGCCAGCAGTGAACGAGTCAGGGTGGTTAATGGCTACACCTTC
TRBD1	TRBV5-1	-	TRBJ1-4	CASSLNRGPGEKLFF	TGCGCCAGCAGCTTGAACAGGGGGCCAGGTGAAAAACTGTTTTTT
TRBD1	TRBV6-1	-	TRBJ2-1	CASSEGRDRGASSYNEQFF	TGTGCCAGCAGTGAAGGTCGGGACAGGGGTGCCAGCTCCTACAATGAGCAGTTCTTC
-	TRBV29-1	-	TRBJ1-1	CSVEIFQGGTEAFF	TGCAGCGTTGAAATTTTCCAGGGCGGTACTGAAGCTTTCTTT
TRBD1	TRBV18	many	TRBJ1-1	CASSRGQDTEAFF	TGTGCCAGCTCACGCGGACAGGACACTGAAGCTTTCTTT
-	TRBV6-5	-	TRBJ1-1	CASHRKSVNTEAFF	TGTGCCAGCCACCGGAAATCGGTGAACACTGAAGCTTTCTTT
-	TRBV10-2	-	TRBJ2-7	CASSEPGHSYEQYF	TGCGCCAGCAGTGAACCGGGACACAGCTACGAGCAGTACTTC
-	TRBV28	-	TRBJ1-6	CASSLLTASFYNSPLHF	TGTGCCAGCAGTTTATTGACAGCGTCTTTCTATAATTCACCCCTCCACTTT
-	TRBV5-4	-	TRBJ1-6	CASSLPGARNSPLHF	TGTGCCAGCAGCTTGCCAGGGGCTAGGAATTCACCCCTCCACTTT
-	TRBV6-1	few	TRBJ1-3	CASSGQSGSGNTIYF	TGTGCCAGCAGTGGACAAAGCGGGTCTGGAAACACCATATATTTT
TRBD1	TRBV6-5	once	TRBJ2-7	CASSYGRDRVGEQYF	TGTGCCAGCAGTTACGGCCGGGACAGGGTGGGCGAGCAGTACTTC
-	TRBV5-8	-	TRBJ1-1	CASRFGMNTEAFF	TGTGCCAGCAGATTTGGAATGAACACTGAAGCTTTCTTT
-	TRBV27	once	TRBJ2-3	CASSLAFTDTQYF	TGTGCCAGCAGTTTAGCCTTCACAGATACGCAGTATTTT
TRBD1	TRBV30	few	TRBJ1-1	CAWSGKDRGYTEAFF	TGTGCCTGGAGTGGCAAGGACAGGGGTTACACTGAAGCTTTCTTT
-	TRBV2	-	TRBJ1-6	CASKGRESPSPLHF	TGTGCCAGCAAGGGGAGGGAGAGCCCTTCACCCCTCCACTTT
-	TRBV6-5	-	TRBJ1-2	CASSPEGGAYGYTF	TGTGCCAGCAGCCCTGAAGGGGGGGCCTATGGCTACACCTTC
-	TRBV30	-	TRBJ2-3	CAWRLRQSGTDTQYF	TGTGCCTGGAGGCTCAGACAGTCTGGCACAGATACGCAGTATTTT
-	TRBV5-4	few	TRBJ2-7	CASSFDMNSYEQYF	TGTGCCAGCAGCTTCGACATGAACTCCTACGAGCAGTACTTC
-	TRBV6-5	-	TRBJ1-1	CASSREGRSTEAFF	TGTGCCAGCAGCCGGGAGGGAAGGTCCACTGAAGCTTTCTTT
-	TRBV7-9	-	TRBJ1-5	CASSLGPGGNQPQHF	TGTGCCAGCAGCTTAGGTCCCGGGGGCAATCAGCCCCAGCATTTT
TRBD1	TRBV27	medium-sized	TRBJ1-2	CASFRGQGDYGYTF	TGTGCCAGCTTTCGTGGACAGGGGGACTATGGCTACACCTTC
-	TRBV7-7	few	TRBJ2-5	CASSLAGRETQYF	TGTGCTAGCAGCTTGGCAGGGCGAGAGACCCAGTACTTC
TRBD1	TRBV30	-	TRBJ2-5	CAWSGGQAPGETQYF	TGTGCCTGGAGTGGAGGACAGGCCCCCGGAGAGACCCAGTACTTC
-	TRBV5-4	-	TRBJ1-6	CASSLGREQDSPLHF	TGTGCCAGCAGCTTGGGCAGGGAACAGGATTCACCCCTCCACTTT
TRBD1	TRBV19	-	TRBJ1-5	CASSSPGQGNQPQHF	TGTGCCAGTAGTTCCCCGGGACAGGGGAATCAGCCCCAGCATTTT
-	TRBV5-6	-	TRBJ1-6	CASTTGTYNSPLHF	TGTGCCAGCACCACCGGGACCTATAATTCACCCCTCCACTTT
TRBD2	TRBV5-4	-	TRBJ2-3	CASSPGLAGGSDTQYF	TGTGCCAGCAGCCCTGGACTAGCGGGGGGGTCAGATACGCAGTATTTT
-	TRBV6-5	few	TRBJ1-2	CASSNTGGYTF	TGTGCCAGCAGTAACACAGGTGGCTACACCTTC